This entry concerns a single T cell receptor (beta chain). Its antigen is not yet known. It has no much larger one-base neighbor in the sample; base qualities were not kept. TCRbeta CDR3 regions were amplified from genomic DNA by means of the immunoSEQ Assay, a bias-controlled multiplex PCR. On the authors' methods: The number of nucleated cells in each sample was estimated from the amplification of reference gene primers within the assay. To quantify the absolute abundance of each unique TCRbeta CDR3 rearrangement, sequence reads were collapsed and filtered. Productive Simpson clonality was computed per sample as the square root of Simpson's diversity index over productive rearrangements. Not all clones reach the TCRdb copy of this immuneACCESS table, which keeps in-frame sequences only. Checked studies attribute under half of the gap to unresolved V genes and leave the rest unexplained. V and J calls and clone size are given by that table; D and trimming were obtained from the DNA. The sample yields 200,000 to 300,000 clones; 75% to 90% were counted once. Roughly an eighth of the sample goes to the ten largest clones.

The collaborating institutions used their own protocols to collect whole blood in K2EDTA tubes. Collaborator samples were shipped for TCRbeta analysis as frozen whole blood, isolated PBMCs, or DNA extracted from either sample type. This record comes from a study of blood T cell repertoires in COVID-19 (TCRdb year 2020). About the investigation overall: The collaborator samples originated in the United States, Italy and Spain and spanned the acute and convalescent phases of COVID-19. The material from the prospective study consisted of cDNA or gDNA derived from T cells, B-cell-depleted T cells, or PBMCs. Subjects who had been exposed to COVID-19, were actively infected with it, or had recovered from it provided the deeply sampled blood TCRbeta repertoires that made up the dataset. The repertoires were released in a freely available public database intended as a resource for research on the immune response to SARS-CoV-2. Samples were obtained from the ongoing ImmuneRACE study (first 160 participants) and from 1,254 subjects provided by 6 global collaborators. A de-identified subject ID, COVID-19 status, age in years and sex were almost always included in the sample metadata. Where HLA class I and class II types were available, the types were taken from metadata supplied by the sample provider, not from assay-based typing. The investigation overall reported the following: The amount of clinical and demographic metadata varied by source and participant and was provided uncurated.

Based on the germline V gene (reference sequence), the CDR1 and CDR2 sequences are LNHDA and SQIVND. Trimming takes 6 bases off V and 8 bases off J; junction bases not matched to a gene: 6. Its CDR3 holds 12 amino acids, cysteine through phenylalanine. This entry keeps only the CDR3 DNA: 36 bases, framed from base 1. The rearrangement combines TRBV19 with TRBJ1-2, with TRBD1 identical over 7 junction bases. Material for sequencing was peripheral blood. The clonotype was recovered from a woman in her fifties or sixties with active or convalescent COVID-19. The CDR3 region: CASRTTGEGYTF. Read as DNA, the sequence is TGTGCCAGTAGAACTACAGGGGAAGGCTACACCTTC.